The subject of this entry is one TCR beta chain. This sample was included in a study of shared clonotypes between healthy human individuals. About the study: Per donor, three plates held CD4 naive cells, three held CD4 memory, two held CD8 naive and one held CD8 memory.

The CDR3 is 14 amino acids. Trimming left V 0 bases short and J 7 bases short, with 12 bases between. The germline CDR1 and CDR2 sequences are SNHLY and FYNNEI. Profiling relied on immunoSEQ multiplex PCR, and the TCRdb table lists in-frame clones only, not all of them. Found here are 2,500,000 or so clones, around 94% of them singletons; the top ten hold over 0.12%. Sequenced: naive CD4+ T cells sorted from blood. As to subset: CD45RA+ positively selected. The J gene is TRBJ2-5, the V gene TRBV2; tentative D call: TRBD1 (5 bases). The receptor was isolated from a man between 18 and 29 years old in good health. The CDR3 DNA sequence: TGTGCCAGCAGTGAAGCCGCCAGGGTAGGGACCCAGTACTTC. Residues: CASSEAARVGTQYF.